Below are 4 T cell receptor beta chains sequenced from a single sample in a study of T cell responses to AZD1222 COVID-19 vaccine. The protocol was immunoSEQ multiplex PCR, while the TCRdb copy is restricted to in-frame clones and leaves out a portion. The sample lists about 72,000 clones, roughly 84% occurring once. The material was peripheral blood, obtained on day 0 of AZD1222 vaccination. These receptors were taken from an adult in good health.

The chain is built from TRBV6-6 and TRBJ1-2; TRBD1 might be the D (5 bases). The length of the CDR3 is 14 residues. V was clipped by 0 bases and J by 3 bases, with 8 bases between them. The germline gives CDR1 MNHNY, CDR2 SVGAGI (reference sequence). For the CDR3, the DNA is TGTGCCAGCAGTTACTCAGGGGAGGACTATGGCTACACCTTC. It specifies CASSYSGEDYGYTF.

This chain uses TRBV14 with TRBJ2-7; unclear D gene. Per germline, CDR1 SGHDN and CDR2 FVKESK. Trimming stripped 4 bases from V and 9 bases from J, with 13 bases between. The CDR3 is 12 amino acids. CDR3 region: CASSPYIMGQYF. The CDR3 DNA sequence: TGTGCCAGCAGCCCATATATTATGGGGCAGTACTTC.

The genes are TRBV9 and TRBJ1-3; D is perhaps TRBD1 (6 bases). The CDR3 covers 16 residues. Germline loops: CDR1 SGDLS, CDR2 YYNGEE. The germline V and J ends were trimmed by 2 bases and 0 bases, with 12 bases remaining between them. In DNA form, the CDR3 reads TGTGCCAGCAGCGTGGGACACCTCGACTCTGGAAACACCATATATTTT. This gives the protein CASSVGHLDSGNTIYF.

The gene calls are TRBV19 and TRBJ1-1; maybe TRBD1 (6 bases). CDR3 length: 15 amino acids. Trimming pared 7 bases from V and 2 bases from J, leaving 17 bases between. CDR1 and CDR2 from the germline V gene are LNHDA and SQIVND (reference sequence). The DNA for the CDR3 is TGTGCCAGTACCGCGACTGGACAGCCCAACACTGAAGCTTTCTTT. It encodes CASTATGQPNTEAFF. Full variable domain (outside the CDR3, taken from reference TRBV19 and TRBJ1-1): DGGITQSPKYLFRKEGQNVTLSCEQNLNHDAMYWYRQDPGQGLRLIYYSQIVNDFQKGDIAEGYSVSREKKESFPLTVTSAQKNPTAFYLCASTATGQPNTEAFFGQGTRLTVV.